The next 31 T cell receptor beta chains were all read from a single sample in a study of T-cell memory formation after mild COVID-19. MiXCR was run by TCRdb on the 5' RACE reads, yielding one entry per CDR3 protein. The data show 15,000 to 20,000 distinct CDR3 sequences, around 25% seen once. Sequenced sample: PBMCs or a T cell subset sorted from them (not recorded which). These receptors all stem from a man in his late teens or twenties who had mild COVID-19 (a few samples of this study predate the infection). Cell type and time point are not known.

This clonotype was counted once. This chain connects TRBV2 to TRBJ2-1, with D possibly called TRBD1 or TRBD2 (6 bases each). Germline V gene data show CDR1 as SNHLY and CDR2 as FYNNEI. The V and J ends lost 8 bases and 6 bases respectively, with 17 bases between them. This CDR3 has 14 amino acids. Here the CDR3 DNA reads TGTGCCAGCGGGGGGCCCCGGCTCGGCAATGAGCAGTTCTTC. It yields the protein CASGGPRLGNEQFF. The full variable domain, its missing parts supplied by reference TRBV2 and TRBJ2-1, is EPEVTQTPSHQVTQMGQEVILRCVPISNHLYFYWYRQILGQKVEFLVSFYNNEISEKSEIFDDQFSVERPDGSNFTLKIRSTKLEDSAMYFCASGGPRLGNEQFFGPGTRLTVL.

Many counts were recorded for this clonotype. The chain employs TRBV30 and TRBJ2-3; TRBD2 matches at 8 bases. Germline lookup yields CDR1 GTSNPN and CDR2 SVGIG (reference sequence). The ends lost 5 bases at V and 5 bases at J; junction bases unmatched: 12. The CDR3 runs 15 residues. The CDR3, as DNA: TGTGCCTGGCATAGCGGGGAAACCCAAATAGATACGCAGTATTTT. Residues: CAWHSGETQIDTQYF.

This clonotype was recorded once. In DNA, the CDR3 is TGTGCCAGTAGTATTATAAGGACTCGGGTCTACACCGGGGAGCTGTTTTTT. Its translation: CASSIIRTRVYTGELFF. This sequence joins TRBV19 and TRBJ2-2, with a possible D match to TRBD2 (5 bases). Germline V gene data show CDR1 as LNHDA and CDR2 as SQIVND (reference sequence). Trimming removed 3 bases from V and 3 bases from J, with 17 bases in between. CDR3 length: 17 amino acids. The full variable domain, with the rest looked up from reference TRBV19 and TRBJ2-2, is DGGITQSPKYLFRKEGQNVTLSCEQNLNHDAMYWYRQDPGQGLRLIYYSQIVNDFQKGDIAEGYSVSREKKESFPLTVTSAQKNPTAFYLCASSIIRTRVYTGELFFGEGSRLTVL.

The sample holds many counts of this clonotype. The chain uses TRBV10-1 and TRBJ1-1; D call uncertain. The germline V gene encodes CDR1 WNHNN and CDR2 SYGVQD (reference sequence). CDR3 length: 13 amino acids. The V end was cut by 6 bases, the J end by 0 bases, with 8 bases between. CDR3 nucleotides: TGCGCCAGCAGCCCTACCATGAACACTGAAGCTTTCTTT. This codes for CASSPTMNTEAFF.

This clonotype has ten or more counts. The CDR3 DNA reads as TGTGCCAGCAGCGGACTAGCGGACCAAGAGACCCAGTACTTC. Amino acid sequence: CASSGLADQETQYF. The rearrangement joins TRBV6-6 to TRBJ2-5; 10 nucleotides match TRBD2. The CDR3 spans 14 residues. Germline V CDR1 and CDR2: MNHNY, SVGAGI (reference sequence). V was clipped by 6 bases and J by 0 bases; unmatched bases: 1.

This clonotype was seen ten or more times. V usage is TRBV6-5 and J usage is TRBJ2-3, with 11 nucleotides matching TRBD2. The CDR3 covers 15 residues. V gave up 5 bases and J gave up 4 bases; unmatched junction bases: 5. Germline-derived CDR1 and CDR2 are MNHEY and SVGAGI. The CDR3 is CASSNSGGGPDTQYF. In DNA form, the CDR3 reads TGTGCCAGCAGTAATAGCGGGGGGGGGCCAGATACGCAGTATTTT.

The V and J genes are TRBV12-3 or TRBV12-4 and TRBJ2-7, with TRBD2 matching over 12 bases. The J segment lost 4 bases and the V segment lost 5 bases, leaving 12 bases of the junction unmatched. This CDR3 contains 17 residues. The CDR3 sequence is CASSQTGPSGRVYEQYF. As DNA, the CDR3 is TGTGCCAGCAGTCAGACAGGGCCTAGCGGGAGGGTGTACGAGCAGTACTTC.

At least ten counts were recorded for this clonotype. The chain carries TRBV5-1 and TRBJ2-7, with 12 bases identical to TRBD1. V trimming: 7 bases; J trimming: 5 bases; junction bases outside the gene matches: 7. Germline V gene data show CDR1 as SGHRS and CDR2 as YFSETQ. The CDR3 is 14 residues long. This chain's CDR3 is CASETGTGGDEQYF. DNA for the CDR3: TGCGCCAGCGAAACCGGGACAGGGGGCGACGAGCAGTACTTC.

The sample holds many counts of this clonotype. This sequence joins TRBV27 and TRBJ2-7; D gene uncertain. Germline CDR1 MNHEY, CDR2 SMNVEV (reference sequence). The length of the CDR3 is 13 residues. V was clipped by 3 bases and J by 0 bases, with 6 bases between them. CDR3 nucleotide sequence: TGTGCCAGCAGTTTTACCGGCTCCTACGAGCAGTACTTC. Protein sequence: CASSFTGSYEQYF.

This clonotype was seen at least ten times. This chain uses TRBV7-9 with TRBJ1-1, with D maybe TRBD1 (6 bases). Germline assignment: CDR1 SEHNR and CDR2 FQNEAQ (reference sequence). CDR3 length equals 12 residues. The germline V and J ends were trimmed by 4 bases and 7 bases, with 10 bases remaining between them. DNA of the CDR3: TGTGCCAGCAGCTCTTACAGGGATGAAGCTTTCTTT. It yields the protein CASSSYRDEAFF. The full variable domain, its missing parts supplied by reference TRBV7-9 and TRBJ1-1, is DTGVSQNPRHKITKRGQNVTFRCDPISEHNRLYWYRQTLGQGPEFLTYFQNEAQLEKSRLLSDRFSAERPKGSFSTLEIQRTEQGDSAMYLCASSSYRDEAFFGQGTRLTVV.

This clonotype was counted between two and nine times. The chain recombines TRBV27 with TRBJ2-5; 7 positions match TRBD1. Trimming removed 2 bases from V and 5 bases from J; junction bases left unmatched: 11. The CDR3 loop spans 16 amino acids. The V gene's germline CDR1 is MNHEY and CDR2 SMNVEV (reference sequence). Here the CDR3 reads CASSLRGRGSTETQYF. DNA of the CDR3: TGTGCCAGCAGTTTACGCGGCAGGGGGAGCACCGAGACCCAGTACTTC.

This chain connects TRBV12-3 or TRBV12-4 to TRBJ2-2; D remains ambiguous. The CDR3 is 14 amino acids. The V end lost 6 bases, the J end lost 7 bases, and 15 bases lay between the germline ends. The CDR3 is CASSPGTQIGELFF. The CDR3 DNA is TGTGCCAGCAGCCCTGGAACCCAGATCGGGGAGCTGTTTTTT.

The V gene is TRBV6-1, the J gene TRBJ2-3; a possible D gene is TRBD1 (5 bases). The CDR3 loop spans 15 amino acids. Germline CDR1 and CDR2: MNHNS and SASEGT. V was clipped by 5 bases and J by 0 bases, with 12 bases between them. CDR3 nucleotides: TGTGCCAGCAGTCCTGGGGCGATTAGCACAGATACGCAGTATTTT. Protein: CASSPGAISTDTQYF.

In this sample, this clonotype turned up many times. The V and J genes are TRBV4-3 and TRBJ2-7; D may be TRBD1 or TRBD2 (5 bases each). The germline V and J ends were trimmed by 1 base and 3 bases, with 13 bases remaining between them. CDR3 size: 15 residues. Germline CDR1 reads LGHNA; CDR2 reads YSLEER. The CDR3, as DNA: TGCGCCAGCAGCCAAGCTGGGGGACCCTTCTACGAGCAGTACTTC. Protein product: CASSQAGGPFYEQYF.

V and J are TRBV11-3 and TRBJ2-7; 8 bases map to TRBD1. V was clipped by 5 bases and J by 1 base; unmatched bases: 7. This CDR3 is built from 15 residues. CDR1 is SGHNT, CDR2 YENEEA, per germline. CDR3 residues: CASSRDRSSSYEQYF. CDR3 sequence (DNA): TGTGCCAGCAGCCGGGACAGGTCTTCTTCCTACGAGCAGTACTTC.

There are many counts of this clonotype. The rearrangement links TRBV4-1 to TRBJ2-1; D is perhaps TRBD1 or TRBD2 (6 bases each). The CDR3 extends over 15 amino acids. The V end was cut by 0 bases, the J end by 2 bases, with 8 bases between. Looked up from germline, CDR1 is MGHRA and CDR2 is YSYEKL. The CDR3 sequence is CASSQEGGTYNEQFF. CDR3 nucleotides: TGCGCCAGCAGCCAAGAAGGGGGGACCTACAATGAGCAGTTCTTC.

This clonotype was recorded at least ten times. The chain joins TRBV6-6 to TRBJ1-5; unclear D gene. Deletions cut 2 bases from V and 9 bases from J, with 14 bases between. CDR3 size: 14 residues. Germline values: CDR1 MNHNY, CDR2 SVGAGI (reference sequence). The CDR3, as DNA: TGTGCCAGCAGTTACACGGGCTCCGGTTGGCCCCAGCATTTT. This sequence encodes CASSYTGSGWPQHF.

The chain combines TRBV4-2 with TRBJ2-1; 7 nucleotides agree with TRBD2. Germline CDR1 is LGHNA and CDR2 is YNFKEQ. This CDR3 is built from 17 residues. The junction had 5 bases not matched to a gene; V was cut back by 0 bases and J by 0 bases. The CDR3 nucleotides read TGTGCCAGCAGCCAAGAACCAGCGGGGAGCTCCTACAATGAGCAGTTCTTC. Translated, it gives CASSQEPAGSSYNEQFF.

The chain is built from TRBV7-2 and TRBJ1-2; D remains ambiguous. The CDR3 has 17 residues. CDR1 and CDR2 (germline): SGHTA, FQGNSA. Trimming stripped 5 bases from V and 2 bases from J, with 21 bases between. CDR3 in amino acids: CASSPRVVRAGNYGYTF. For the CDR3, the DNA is TGTGCCAGCAGCCCGCGGGTGGTGAGGGCGGGGAACTATGGCTACACCTTC.

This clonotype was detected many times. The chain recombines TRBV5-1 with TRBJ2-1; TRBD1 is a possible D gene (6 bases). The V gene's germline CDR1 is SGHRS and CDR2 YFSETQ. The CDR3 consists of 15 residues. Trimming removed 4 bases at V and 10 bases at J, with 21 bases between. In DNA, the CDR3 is TGCGCCAGCAGCCCTACAGGGTATCAAGTGTCGGAGCAGTTCTTC. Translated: CASSPTGYQVSEQFF.

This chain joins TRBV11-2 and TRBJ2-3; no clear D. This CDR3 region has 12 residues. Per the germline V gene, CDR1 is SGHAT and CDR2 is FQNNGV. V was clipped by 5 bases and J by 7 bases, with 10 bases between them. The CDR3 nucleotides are TGTGCCAGCAGCCCACGGGTGTATACGCAGTATTTT. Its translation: CASSPRVYTQYF.

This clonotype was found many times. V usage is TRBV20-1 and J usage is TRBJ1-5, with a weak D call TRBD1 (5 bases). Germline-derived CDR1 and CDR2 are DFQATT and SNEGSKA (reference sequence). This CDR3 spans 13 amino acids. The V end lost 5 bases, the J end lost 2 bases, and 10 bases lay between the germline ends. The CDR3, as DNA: TGCAGTGCTGGGACCTTGGGCAATCAGCCCCAGCATTTT. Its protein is CSAGTLGNQPQHF.

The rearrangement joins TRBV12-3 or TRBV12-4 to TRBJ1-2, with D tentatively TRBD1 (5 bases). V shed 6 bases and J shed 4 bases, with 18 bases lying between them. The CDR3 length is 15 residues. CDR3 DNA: TGTGCCAGCAGCTCGCAGGGATCAAGCTCCTATGGCTACACCTTC. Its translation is CASSSQGSSSYGYTF.

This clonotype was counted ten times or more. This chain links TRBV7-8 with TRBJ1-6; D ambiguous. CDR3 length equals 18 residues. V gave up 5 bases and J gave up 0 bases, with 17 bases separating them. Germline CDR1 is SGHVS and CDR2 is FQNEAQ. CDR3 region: CASSNPITESSYNSPLHF. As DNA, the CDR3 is TGTGCCAGCAGCAATCCCATTACCGAGAGCTCCTATAATTCACCCCTCCACTTT.

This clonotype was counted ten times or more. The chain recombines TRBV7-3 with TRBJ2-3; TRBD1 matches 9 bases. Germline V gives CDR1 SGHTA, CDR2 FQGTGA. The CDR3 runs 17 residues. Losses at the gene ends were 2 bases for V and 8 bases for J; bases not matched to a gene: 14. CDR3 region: CASSLLHQTGGAVTQYF. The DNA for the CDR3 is TGTGCCAGCAGCTTACTCCACCAGACAGGGGGAGCGGTTACGCAGTATTTT.

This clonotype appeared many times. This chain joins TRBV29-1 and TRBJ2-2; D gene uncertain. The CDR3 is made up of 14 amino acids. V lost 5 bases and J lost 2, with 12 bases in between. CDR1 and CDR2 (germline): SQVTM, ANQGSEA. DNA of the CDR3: TGCAGCGTTTGGCTAGACACAAACACCGGGGAGCTGTTTTTT. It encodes CSVWLDTNTGELFF.

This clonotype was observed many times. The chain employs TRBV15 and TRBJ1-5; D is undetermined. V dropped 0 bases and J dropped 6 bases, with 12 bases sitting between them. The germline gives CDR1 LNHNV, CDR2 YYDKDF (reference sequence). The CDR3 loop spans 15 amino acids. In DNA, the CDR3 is TGTGCCACCAGCAGAGATTGGAGTCCAGCTCAGCCCCAGCATTTT. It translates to CATSRDWSPAQPQHF.

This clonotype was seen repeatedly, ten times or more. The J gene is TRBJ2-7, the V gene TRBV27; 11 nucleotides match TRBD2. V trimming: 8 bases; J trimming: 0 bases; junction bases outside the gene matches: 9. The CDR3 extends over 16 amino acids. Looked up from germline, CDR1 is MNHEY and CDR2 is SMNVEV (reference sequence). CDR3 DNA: TGTGCCAGCGCATCCGGGCTAGCGGGGGGCTCCTACGAGCAGTACGTC. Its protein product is CASASGLAGGSYEQYV.

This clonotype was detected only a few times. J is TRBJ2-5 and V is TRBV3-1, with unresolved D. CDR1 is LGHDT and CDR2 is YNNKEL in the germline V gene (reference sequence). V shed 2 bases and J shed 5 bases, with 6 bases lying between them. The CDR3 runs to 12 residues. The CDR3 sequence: CASSQLGETQYF. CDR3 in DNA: TGTGCCAGCAGCCAATTGGGGGAGACCCAGTACTTC.

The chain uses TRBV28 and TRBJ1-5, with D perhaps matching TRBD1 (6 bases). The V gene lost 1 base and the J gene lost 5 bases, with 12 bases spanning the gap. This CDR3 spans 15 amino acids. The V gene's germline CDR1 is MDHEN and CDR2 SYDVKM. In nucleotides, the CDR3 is TGTGCCAGCAGTTTATTGGGGGCAGCCTATCAGCCCCAGCATTTT. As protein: CASSLLGAAYQPQHF.

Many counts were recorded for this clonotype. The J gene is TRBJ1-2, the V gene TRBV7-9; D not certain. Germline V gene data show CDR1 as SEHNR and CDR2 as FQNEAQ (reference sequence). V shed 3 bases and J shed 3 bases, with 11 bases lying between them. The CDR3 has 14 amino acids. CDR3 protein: CASSFGSGYYGYTF. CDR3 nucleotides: TGTGCCAGCAGCTTCGGAAGCGGGTACTATGGCTACACCTTC.